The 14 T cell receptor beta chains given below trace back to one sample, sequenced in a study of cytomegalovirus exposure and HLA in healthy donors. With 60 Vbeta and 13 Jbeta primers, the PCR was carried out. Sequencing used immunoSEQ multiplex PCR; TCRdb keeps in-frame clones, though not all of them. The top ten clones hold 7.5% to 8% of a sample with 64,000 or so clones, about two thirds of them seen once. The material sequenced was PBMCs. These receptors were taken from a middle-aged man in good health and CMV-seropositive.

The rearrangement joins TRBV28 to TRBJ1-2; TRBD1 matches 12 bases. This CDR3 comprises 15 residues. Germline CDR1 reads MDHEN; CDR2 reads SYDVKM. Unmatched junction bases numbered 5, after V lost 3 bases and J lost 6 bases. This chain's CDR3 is CASSFRDRGRHGYTF. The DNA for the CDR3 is TGTGCCAGCAGTTTCCGGGACAGGGGGCGTCATGGCTACACCTTC.

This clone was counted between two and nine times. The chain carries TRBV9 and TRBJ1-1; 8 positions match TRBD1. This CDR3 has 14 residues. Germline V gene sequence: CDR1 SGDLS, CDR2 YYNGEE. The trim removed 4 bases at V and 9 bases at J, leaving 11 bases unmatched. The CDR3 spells CASSPPDRAGKAFF. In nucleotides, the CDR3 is TGTGCCAGCAGCCCGCCGGACAGGGCAGGGAAAGCTTTCTTT. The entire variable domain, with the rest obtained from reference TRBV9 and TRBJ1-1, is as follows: DSGVTQTPKHLITATGQRVTLRCSPRSGDLSVYWYQQSLDQGLQFLIQYYNGEERAKGNILERFSAQQFPDLHSELNLSSLELGDSALYFCASSPPDRAGKAFFGQGTRLTVV.

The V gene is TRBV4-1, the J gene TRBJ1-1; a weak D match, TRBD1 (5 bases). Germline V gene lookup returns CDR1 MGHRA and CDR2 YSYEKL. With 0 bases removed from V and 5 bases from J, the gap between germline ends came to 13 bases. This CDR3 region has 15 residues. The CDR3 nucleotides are TGCGCCAGCAGCCAAGATCGGCAGGGAGGGACTGAAGCTTTCTTT. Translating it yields CASSQDRQGGTEAFF.

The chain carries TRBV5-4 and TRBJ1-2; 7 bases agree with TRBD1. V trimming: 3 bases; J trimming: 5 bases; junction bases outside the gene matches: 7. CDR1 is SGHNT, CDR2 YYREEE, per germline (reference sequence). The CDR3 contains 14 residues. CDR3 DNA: TGTGCCAGCAGCTCCCAGGGACAGCAATATGGCTACACCTTC. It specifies CASSSQGQQYGYTF.

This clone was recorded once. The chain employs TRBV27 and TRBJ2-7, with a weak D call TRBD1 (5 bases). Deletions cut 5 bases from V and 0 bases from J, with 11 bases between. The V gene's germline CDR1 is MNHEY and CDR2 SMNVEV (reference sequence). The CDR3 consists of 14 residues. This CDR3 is CASSPRVDSYEQYF. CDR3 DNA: TGTGCCAGCAGTCCCAGGGTGGACTCCTACGAGCAGTACTTC.

The CDR3 sequence is CASSQVTRGEGYTF. As DNA, the CDR3 is TGCGCCAGCAGCCAAGTAACCAGGGGGGAAGGCTACACCTTC. This chain joins TRBV4-1 and TRBJ1-2; 7 bases are shared with TRBD1. The CDR3 is made up of 14 amino acids. Germline lookup yields CDR1 MGHRA and CDR2 YSYEKL. V lost 1 base to trimming and J lost 8 bases; unmatched junction nucleotides: 7.

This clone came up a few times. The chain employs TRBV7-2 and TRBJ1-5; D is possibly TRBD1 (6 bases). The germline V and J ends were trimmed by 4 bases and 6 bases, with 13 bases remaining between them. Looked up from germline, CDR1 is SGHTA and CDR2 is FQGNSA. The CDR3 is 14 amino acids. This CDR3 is CASSSTLGGQPQHF. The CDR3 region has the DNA TGTGCCAGCAGCTCCACCTTAGGGGGTCAGCCCCAGCATTTT.

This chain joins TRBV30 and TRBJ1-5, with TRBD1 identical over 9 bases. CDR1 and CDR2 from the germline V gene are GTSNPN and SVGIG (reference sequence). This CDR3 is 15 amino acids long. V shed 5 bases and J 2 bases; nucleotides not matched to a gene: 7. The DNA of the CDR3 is TGTGCCTGGGGTAAACGGACAGGGGGCAATCAGCCCCAGCATTTT. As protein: CAWGKRTGGNQPQHF.

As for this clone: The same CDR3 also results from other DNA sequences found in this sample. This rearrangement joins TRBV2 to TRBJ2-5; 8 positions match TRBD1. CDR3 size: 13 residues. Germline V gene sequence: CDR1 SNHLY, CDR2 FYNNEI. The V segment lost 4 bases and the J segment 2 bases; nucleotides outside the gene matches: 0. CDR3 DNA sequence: TGTGCCAGCAGTGGGACAGGGCAAGAGACCCAGTACTTC. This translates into CASSGTGQETQYF. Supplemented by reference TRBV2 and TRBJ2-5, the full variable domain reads EPEVTQTPSHQVTQMGQEVILRCVPISNHLYFYWYRQILGQKVEFLVSFYNNEISEKSEIFDDQFSVERPDGSNFTLKIRSTKLEDSAMYFCASSGTGQETQYFGPGTRLLVL.

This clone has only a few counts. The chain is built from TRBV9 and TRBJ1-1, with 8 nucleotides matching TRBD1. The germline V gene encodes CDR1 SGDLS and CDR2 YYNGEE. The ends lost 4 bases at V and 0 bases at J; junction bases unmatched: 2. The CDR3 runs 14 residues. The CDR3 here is CASSRTGLNTEAFF. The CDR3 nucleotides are TGTGCCAGCAGCCGGACAGGGCTGAACACTGAAGCTTTCTTT. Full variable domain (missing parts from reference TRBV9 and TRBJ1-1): DSGVTQTPKHLITATGQRVTLRCSPRSGDLSVYWYQQSLDQGLQFLIQYYNGEERAKGNILERFSAQQFPDLHSELNLSSLELGDSALYFCASSRTGLNTEAFFGQGTRLTVV.

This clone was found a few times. The CDR3 loop reads CASTPPANYGYTF. The DNA for the CDR3 is TGTGCCTCCACTCCGCCGGCTAACTATGGCTACACCTTC. J is TRBJ1-2 and V is TRBV30; D not resolved. Germline CDR1 is GTSNPN and CDR2 is SVGIG (reference sequence). The germline V and J ends were trimmed by 7 bases and 0 bases, with 12 bases remaining between them. The CDR3 has 13 amino acids. The variable domain in full, with the rest retrieved from reference TRBV30 and TRBJ1-2, is SQTIHQWPATLVQPVGSPLSLECTVEGTSNPNLYWYRQAAGRGLQLLFYSVGIGQISSEVPQNLSASRPQDRQFILSSKKLLLSDSGFYLCASTPPANYGYTFGSGTRLTVV.

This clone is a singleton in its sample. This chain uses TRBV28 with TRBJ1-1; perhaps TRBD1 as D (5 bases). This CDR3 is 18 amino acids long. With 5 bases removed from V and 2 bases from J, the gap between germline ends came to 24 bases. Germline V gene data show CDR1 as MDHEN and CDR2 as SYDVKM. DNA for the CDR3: TGTGCCAGCAGTCCACGGACCCCGCGGGACGGGAAAAACACTGAAGCTTTCTTT. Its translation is CASSPRTPRDGKNTEAFF.

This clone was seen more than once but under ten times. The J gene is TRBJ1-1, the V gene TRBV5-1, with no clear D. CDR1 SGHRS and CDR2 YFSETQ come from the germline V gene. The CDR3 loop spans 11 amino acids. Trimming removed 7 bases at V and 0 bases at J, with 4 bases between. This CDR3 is CASRLNTEAFF. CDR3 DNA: TGCGCCAGCCGTTTGAACACTGAAGCTTTCTTT.

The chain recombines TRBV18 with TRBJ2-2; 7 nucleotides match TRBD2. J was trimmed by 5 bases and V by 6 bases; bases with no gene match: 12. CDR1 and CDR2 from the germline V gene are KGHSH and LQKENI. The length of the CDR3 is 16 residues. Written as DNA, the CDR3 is TGTGCCAGCTCGCCTTTTGGCGGGGGAGAGACCGGGGAGCTGTTTTTT. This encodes CASSPFGGGETGELFF. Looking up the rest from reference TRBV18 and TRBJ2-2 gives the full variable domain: NAGVMQNPRHLVRRRGQEARLRCSPMKGHSHVYWYRQLPEEGLKFMVYLQKENIIDESGMPKERFSAEFPKEGPSILRIQQVVRGDSAAYFCASSPFGGGETGELFFGEGSRLTVL.